Here is one TCR beta chain with its context. The data are from a study of control samples from healthy donors and cancer patients. TCRdb's table, derived via immunoSEQ multiplex PCR, lists solely in-frame clones and lacks some. The data hold more than 85,000 clones, with roughly 88% observed a single time. V shed 6 bases and J shed 7 bases, with 4 bases lying between them. Germline V gene sequence: CDR1 GTSNPN, CDR2 SVGIG (reference sequence). The CDR3 spans 9 residues. This clonotype was obtained from a woman aged 55-70 years with lung cancer. The rearrangement joins TRBV30 to TRBJ1-5; no definite D call. Input material: PBMCs. The chain's CDR3 is CACGQPQHF. The CDR3, as DNA: TGTGCCTGTGGGCAGCCCCAGCATTTT.